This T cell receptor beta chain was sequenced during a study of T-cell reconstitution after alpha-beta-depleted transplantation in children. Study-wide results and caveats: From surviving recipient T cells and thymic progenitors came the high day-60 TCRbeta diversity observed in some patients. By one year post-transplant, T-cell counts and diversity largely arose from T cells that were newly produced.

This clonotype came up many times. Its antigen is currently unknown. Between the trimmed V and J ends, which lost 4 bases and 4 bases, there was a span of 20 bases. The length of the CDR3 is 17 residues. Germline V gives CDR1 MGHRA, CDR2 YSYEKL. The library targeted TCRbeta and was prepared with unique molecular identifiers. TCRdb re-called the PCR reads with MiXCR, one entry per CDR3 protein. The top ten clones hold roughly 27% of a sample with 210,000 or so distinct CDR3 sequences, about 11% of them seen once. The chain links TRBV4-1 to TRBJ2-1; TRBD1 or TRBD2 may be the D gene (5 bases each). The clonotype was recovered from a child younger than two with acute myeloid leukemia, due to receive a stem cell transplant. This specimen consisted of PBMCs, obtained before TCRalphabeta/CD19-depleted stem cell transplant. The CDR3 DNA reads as TGCGCCAGCAGCCGGGCCGGGACCTCGTCCTTTTACAATGAGCAGTTCTTC. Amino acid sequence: CASSRAGTSSFYNEQFF.